The 30 T cell receptor beta chains in this list originate from one sample, sequenced in a study of cytomegalovirus exposure and HLA in healthy donors. The PCR contained 60 Vbeta and 13 Jbeta primers. Some clones are missing from TCRdb's copy, which holds only in-frame ones; the method was immunoSEQ multiplex PCR. The sample yields approximately 180,000 clones, around 81% seen once. The sequenced sample was PBMCs. The receptors stem from a woman between 18 and 29 years old in good health and CMV-seropositive.

The chain carries TRBV5-1 and TRBJ2-5, with D maybe TRBD1 (5 bases). Per germline, CDR1 SGHRS and CDR2 YFSETQ. Trimming shortened V by 6 bases and J by 1 base, and 16 bases separated the two germline ends. The CDR3 is 15 residues long. CDR3 region: CASTPGLGRQETQYF. The CDR3 DNA is TGCGCCAGCACCCCCGGGCTGGGGCGCCAAGAGACCCAGTACTTC.

The chain is built from TRBV2 and TRBJ2-7; 7 nucleotides match TRBD2. The V gene end was trimmed by 3 bases and the J gene end by 6 bases; junction bases not matched to a gene: 8. Germline CDR1 and CDR2: SNHLY and FYNNEI. This CDR3 contains 14 residues. In nucleotides, the CDR3 is TGTGCCAGCAGTGACTACGGGGGGTCAGGCGAGCAGTACTTC. Its protein is CASSDYGGSGEQYF.

The J gene is TRBJ2-7, the V gene TRBV27; D might be TRBD1 (6 bases). Germline CDR1 and CDR2: MNHEY and SMNVEV (reference sequence). This CDR3 region has 16 residues. V was cut by 5 bases and J by 7 bases, with 24 bases left in between. CDR3 in DNA: TGTGCCAGCAGTCCCCAGGGGCATGCGTCAGATGTGGAGCAGTACTTC. Its translation: CASSPQGHASDVEQYF.

V is TRBV2 and J is TRBJ1-1; D call uncertain. Germline V gene sequence: CDR1 SNHLY, CDR2 FYNNEI. V was cut by 4 bases and J by 11 bases, with 11 bases left in between. The CDR3 totals 11 residues. The CDR3, as DNA: TGTGCCAGCAGTGTTCTTAGCGTTGCTTTCTTT. Amino acids: CASSVLSVAFF.

The J gene is TRBJ2-7, the V gene TRBV6-5; D may be TRBD2 (6 bases). Per the germline V gene, CDR1 is MNHEY and CDR2 is SVGAGI. V lost 10 bases, J lost 3 bases, and 19 bases lay in between. The CDR3 covers 14 residues. CDR3 sequence (DNA): TGTGCCATCTTACCCTATCGGGGGAGCTACGAGCAGTACTTC. It translates to CAILPYRGSYEQYF.

This sequence joins TRBV15 and TRBJ2-1, with D tentatively TRBD1 (5 bases). The CDR3 runs 14 residues. Trimming took 0 bases from V and 7 from J, leaving 10 bases between them. CDR1 is LNHNV, CDR2 YYDKDF, per germline (reference sequence). For the CDR3, the DNA is TGTGCCACCAGCAGAGATTTGGGGCGGAATGAGCAGTTCTTC. Its protein is CATSRDLGRNEQFF.

The V and J genes are TRBV19 and TRBJ2-1, with TRBD2 matching 15 bases. Germline V CDR1 and CDR2: LNHDA, SQIVND (reference sequence). Trimming took 10 bases from V and 4 from J; bases not matched to a gene: 5. The CDR3 totals 15 residues. The CDR3 DNA reads TGTGCCACGGGGACTAGCGGGGGGCGGTACAATGAGCAGTTCTTC. Translating gives CATGTSGGRYNEQFF.

This sequence joins TRBV6-7 and TRBJ2-7; 15 positions agree with TRBD2. TRBV6-7 is given ORF status, its function remaining uncertain. V was clipped by 6 bases and J by 3 bases; unmatched bases: 6. CDR3 length equals 16 residues. CDR3 nucleotides: TGTGCCAGCAGAACCGGGACTAGCGGGGGGATCTACGAGCAGTACTTC. This translates into CASRTGTSGGIYEQYF.

This clone came up once. This chain links TRBV11-1 with TRBJ2-7; TRBD1 matches at 10 bases. The trim removed 5 bases at V and 5 bases at J, leaving 6 bases unmatched. Germline assignment: CDR1 SGHAT and CDR2 FQDESV (reference sequence). There are 14 residues in the CDR3. The CDR3 loop reads CASSLWGQGNEQYF. Written as DNA, the CDR3 is TGTGCCAGCAGCCTATGGGGACAGGGGAACGAGCAGTACTTC. Using reference TRBV11-1 and TRBJ2-7 for the parts outside the CDR3, the full variable domain is EAEVAQSPRYKITEKSQAVAFWCDPISGHATLYWYRQILGQGPELLVQFQDESVVDDSQLPKDRFSAERLKGVDSTLKIQPAELGDSAMYLCASSLWGQGNEQYFGPGTRLTVT.

This CDR3 reads CSVVTGIDGYTF. CDR3 DNA: TGCAGCGTCGTGACAGGGATTGATGGCTACACCTTC. The chain carries TRBV29-1 and TRBJ1-2; 7 bases agree with TRBD1. Looked up from germline, CDR1 is SQVTM and CDR2 is ANQGSEA. The CDR3 length is 12 residues. V was pared by 6 bases and J by 6 bases, with 7 bases of the junction left unmatched.

The chain combines TRBV5-6 with TRBJ1-6, with D perhaps TRBD1 (6 bases). Germline CDR1 reads SGHDT; CDR2 reads YYEEEE. The CDR3 spans 15 residues. Deletions cut 3 bases from V and 8 bases from J, with 15 bases between. This CDR3 reads CASSSRGAVYSPLHF. The DNA for the CDR3 is TGTGCCAGCAGCTCCCGGGGGGCAGTATATTCACCCCTCCACTTT.

V and J are TRBV7-2 and TRBJ2-7; 8 bases match TRBD2. J was trimmed by 4 bases and V by 5 bases; bases with no gene match: 10. CDR1 is SGHTA, CDR2 FQGNSA, per germline. The CDR3 has 15 residues. CDR3 region: CASSPGSGGAYEQYF. In DNA, the CDR3 is TGTGCCAGCAGCCCTGGCTCGGGGGGGGCTTACGAGCAGTACTTC.

This sequence joins TRBV14 and TRBJ2-5, with D perhaps matching TRBD2 (5 bases). The CDR3 contains 14 residues. The germline gives CDR1 SGHDN, CDR2 FVKESK. V was pared by 3 bases and J by 7 bases, with 15 bases between. For the CDR3, the DNA is TGTGCCAGCAGCCAGTTACTAGTTTGGGGGACCCAGTACTTC. It encodes CASSQLLVWGTQYF.

The V gene is TRBV20-1, the J gene TRBJ1-6, with 8 bases matching TRBD1. V shed 5 bases and J 9 bases; nucleotides not matched to a gene: 0. This CDR3 contains 11 residues. Germline V gene sequence: CDR1 DFQATT, CDR2 SNEGSKA (reference sequence). The CDR3 region is CSAGQGSPLHF. The CDR3 DNA reads TGCAGTGCTGGACAGGGTTCACCCCTCCACTTT.

A few counts support this clone. The DNA of the CDR3 is TGTGCCAGCTCACCACTGGTCAGCGACAACTATGGCTACACCTTC. It encodes CASSPLVSDNYGYTF. The rearrangement links TRBV18 to TRBJ1-2; no firm D call. V was pared by 1 base and J by 2 bases, with 11 bases between. The CDR3 has 15 residues. From germline, CDR1 is KGHSH and CDR2 LQKENI.

This clone was detected only a few times. V is TRBV6-6 and J is TRBJ1-3; 7 bases agree with TRBD1. The CDR3 extends over 16 amino acids. V was clipped by 7 bases and J by 2 bases; unmatched bases: 11. Germline CDR1 MNHNY, CDR2 SVGAGI (reference sequence). The CDR3 DNA reads as TGTGCCAGCACCACCCTAGACAGGGCGCCTGGAAACACCATATATTTT. Residues: CASTTLDRAPGNTIYF.

The genes are TRBV7-2 and TRBJ1-3; D unresolved. CDR1 is SGHTA, CDR2 FQGNSA, per germline. The CDR3 is made up of 15 amino acids. Trimming shortened V by 1 base and J by 0 bases, and 7 bases separated the two germline ends. CDR3 sequence reads: CASSLESFSGNTIYF. CDR3 nucleotide sequence: TGTGCCAGCAGCTTAGAAAGCTTCTCTGGAAACACCATATATTTT.

With respect to this clone: This sample includes further DNA sequences coding for the same CDR3. The chain carries TRBV6-5 and TRBJ1-3; no reliable D call. V was pared by 0 bases and J by 0 bases, with 3 bases between. This CDR3 has 14 amino acids. Germline V gene lookup returns CDR1 MNHEY and CDR2 SVGAGI. CDR3 DNA: TGTGCCAGCAGTTACTCGAGCTCTGGAAACACCATATATTTT. It specifies CASSYSSSGNTIYF.

Remarks on this clone: The junction differs from germline at one of its ends, possibly a read error. Other DNA variants within this sample encode the same CDR3. The V gene is TRBV6-5, the J gene TRBJ1-2; tentatively, D is TRBD1 (6 bases). Germline V lookup: CDR1 MNHEY, CDR2 SVGAGI. The length of the CDR3 is 16 residues. The CDR3 DNA sequence: TGTGCCAGCAGTTCCAGAAGGGACAAGGAGAACTATGGCTACACTTTC. Its protein product is CASSSRRDKENYGYTF.

The CDR3 coding sequence is TGTGCCAGCAGTCCACAGGTAGACTATGGCTACACCTTC. This sequence encodes CASSPQVDYGYTF. The J gene is TRBJ1-2, the V gene TRBV28; weak D call: TRBD1 (5 bases). V lost 5 bases and J 3 bases, leaving 10 bases between the germline ends. Germline V lookup: CDR1 MDHEN, CDR2 SYDVKM. This CDR3 is 13 amino acids long.

The chain has TRBV5-4 and TRBJ2-3; D gene uncertain. The CDR3 runs to 12 residues. V dropped 3 bases and J dropped 6 bases, with 8 bases sitting between them. Germline CDR1 reads SGHNT; CDR2 reads YYREEE (reference sequence). Here the CDR3 DNA reads TGTGCCAGCAGCTCTATCGGGGATACGCAGTATTTT. As protein: CASSSIGDTQYF.

This clone occurred once. The chain carries TRBV4-1 and TRBJ1-1, with no clear D. Per germline, CDR1 MGHRA and CDR2 YSYEKL. The CDR3 totals 18 residues. Trimming left V 3 bases short and J 5 bases short, with 25 bases between. CDR3 DNA sequence: TGCGCCAGCAGCCAGGGTCGGCCTCTGACTGATGGGAGGACTGAAGCTTTCTTT. As protein: CASSQGRPLTDGRTEAFF.

This chain links TRBV27 with TRBJ1-6; D not resolved. This CDR3 comprises 16 residues. Trimming removed 0 bases from V and 6 bases from J, with 12 bases in between. Germline lookup yields CDR1 MNHEY and CDR2 SMNVEV (reference sequence). CDR3 sequence (DNA): TGTGCCAGCAGTTTATCCCTTAGTCCGGTTAATTCACCCCTCCACTTT. Translation: CASSLSLSPVNSPLHF.

The rearrangement joins TRBV4-2 to TRBJ1-3, with a tentative D call TRBD1 (5 bases). The germline CDR1 and CDR2 sequences are LGHNA and YNFKEQ. The V and J ends lost 1 base and 0 bases respectively, with 13 bases between them. The CDR3 covers 17 residues. The DNA of the CDR3 is TGTGCCAGCAGCCAAGTGACAGTAAGGAACTCTGGAAACACCATATATTTT. Amino acid sequence: CASSQVTVRNSGNTIYF.

V usage is TRBV14 and J usage is TRBJ1-2; tentative D call: TRBD1 (5 bases). V lost 0 bases to trimming and J lost 8 bases, with 10 bases between them. CDR1 is SGHDN, CDR2 FVKESK, per germline. This CDR3 is 13 amino acids long. CDR3 sequence reads: CASSQDRATGYTF. DNA of the CDR3: TGTGCCAGCAGCCAAGACAGGGCGACGGGCTACACCTTC.

CDR3: CASSLGASGQETQYF. The CDR3 DNA reads TGTGCCAGCAGCTTGGGGGCTAGCGGACAAGAGACCCAGTACTTC. This chain connects TRBV5-4 to TRBJ2-5, with TRBD2 matching over 7 bases. V lost 0 bases, J lost 2 bases, and 4 bases stayed unmatched. Germline CDR1 and CDR2: SGHNT and YYREEE (reference sequence). The CDR3 sequence is 15 residues long.

The chain carries TRBV25-1 and TRBJ1-1, with D possibly TRBD1 on 5 matching bases. The length of the CDR3 is 14 residues. Germline loops: CDR1 MGHDK, CDR2 SYGVNS. V gave up 0 bases and J gave up 2 bases, with 7 bases separating them. Here the CDR3 reads CASSEYDSNTEAFF. The CDR3 DNA is TGTGCCAGCAGTGAATATGACAGTAACACTGAAGCTTTCTTT.

This chain uses TRBV9 with TRBJ1-1; TRBD1 is a possible D gene (6 bases). The CDR3 is made up of 16 amino acids. Trimming took 3 bases from V and 2 from J, leaving 17 bases between them. CDR1 and CDR2 from the germline V gene are SGDLS and YYNGEE. CDR3 amino acids: CASSETGSTFNTEAFF. The CDR3 DNA sequence: TGTGCCAGCAGCGAGACAGGCTCCACGTTTAACACTGAAGCTTTCTTT.

J is TRBJ2-3 and V is TRBV9; 9 positions agree with TRBD2. CDR1 and CDR2 (germline): SGDLS, YYNGEE. CDR3 size: 16 residues. V trimming: 1 base; J trimming: 3 bases; junction bases outside the gene matches: 6. CDR3 nucleotides: TGTGCCAGCAGCGTATATGGCGGGGGGGGGACAGATACGCAGTATTTT. Protein: CASSVYGGGGTDTQYF.

The chain joins TRBV23-1 to TRBJ2-3; D is unclear. TRBV23-1 counts as an open reading frame of uncertain function. Trimming pared 6 bases from V and 12 bases from J, leaving 16 bases between. The CDR3 contains 12 residues. The CDR3 region is CASRLSPGSQYF. CDR3 nucleotides: TGCGCCAGCAGGCTGTCCCCGGGTTCCCAGTATTTT.